This TCR beta chain was found in a study of blood T cell repertoires in COVID-19. Assay used: immunoSEQ multiplex PCR; TCRdb lists only in-frame clones, some missing. This table holds 250,000 to 300,000 clones, approximately 89% found once. This sequence originates from a woman aged 25 to 39 with COVID-19, enrolled during active disease. The sequenced sample was peripheral blood.

CDR3 coding DNA: TGTGCCAGCAGCCAAGCGGACAGGGCCTTCTATGGCTACACCTTC. It is translated as CASSQADRAFYGYTF. V usage is TRBV14 and J usage is TRBJ1-2, with 8 bases identical to TRBD1. The CDR3 runs 15 residues. V was clipped by 1 base and J by 4 bases; unmatched bases: 5. Germline V gene lookup returns CDR1 SGHDN and CDR2 FVKESK.